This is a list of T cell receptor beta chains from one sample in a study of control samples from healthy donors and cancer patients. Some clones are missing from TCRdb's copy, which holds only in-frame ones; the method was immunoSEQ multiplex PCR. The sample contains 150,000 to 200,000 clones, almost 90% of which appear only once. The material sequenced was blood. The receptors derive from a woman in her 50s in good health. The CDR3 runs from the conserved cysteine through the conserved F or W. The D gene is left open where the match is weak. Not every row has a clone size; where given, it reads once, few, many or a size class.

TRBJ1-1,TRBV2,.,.,CASHREPNTEAFF,TGTGCCAGCCACCGGGAGCCGAACACTGAAGCTTTCTTT
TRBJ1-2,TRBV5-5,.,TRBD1,CASSSPGQAIYGYTF,TGTGCCAGCAGCTCTCCGGGACAGGCAATCTATGGCTACACCTTC
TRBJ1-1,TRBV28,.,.,CASSLSRNTEAFF,TGTGCCAGCAGTTTATCCCGGAACACTGAAGCTTTCTTT
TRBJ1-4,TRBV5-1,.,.,CASSLEQANEKLFF,TGCGCCAGCAGCTTGGAGCAGGCTAATGAAAAACTGTTTTTT
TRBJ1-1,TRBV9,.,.,CASSVSMNTEAFF,TGTGCCAGCAGCGTTAGTATGAACACTGAAGCTTTCTTT
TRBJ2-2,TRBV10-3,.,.,CAISGLGNTGELFF,TGTGCCATCAGCGGTTTGGGGAACACCGGGGAGCTGTTTTTT
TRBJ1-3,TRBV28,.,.,CASTGATTVGNTIYF,TGTGCCAGCACCGGGGCCACAACGGTCGGAAACACCATATATTTT
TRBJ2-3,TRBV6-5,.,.,CASSYFTGSTDTQYF,TGTGCCAGCAGTTACTTTACGGGAAGCACAGATACGCAGTATTTT
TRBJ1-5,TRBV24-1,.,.,CATSDSGGRGPQHF,TGTGCCACCAGTGATTCGGGTGGGCGGGGGCCCCAGCATTTT
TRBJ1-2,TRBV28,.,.,CASSFPRGLSNYGYTF,TGTGCCAGCAGTTTTCCCCGGGGCTTATCTAACTATGGCTACACCTTC
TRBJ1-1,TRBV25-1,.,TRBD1,CASSGGQLEAFF,TGTGCCAGCAGTGGGGGACAGCTTGAAGCTTTCTTT
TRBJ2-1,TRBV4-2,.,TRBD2,CASSQGSVSGRYNEQFF,TGTGCCAGCAGCCAAGGGTCGGTTAGCGGGAGGTACAATGAGCAGTTCTTC
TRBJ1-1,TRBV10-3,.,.,CAISESGKGSTEAFF,TGTGCCATCAGTGAGTCGGGAAAGGGGAGCACTGAAGCTTTCTTT
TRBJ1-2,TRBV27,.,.,CASSPGAGYGYTF,TGTGCCAGTTCCCCGGGGGCAGGGTATGGCTACACCTTC
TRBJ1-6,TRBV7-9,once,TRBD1,CASSSTPGQGYSPLHF,TGTGCCAGCAGCTCAACCCCGGGACAGGGATATTCACCCCTCCACTTT
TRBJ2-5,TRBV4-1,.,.,CASSPDWGGRETQYF,TGCGCCAGCAGCCCCGATTGGGGGGGGCGGGAGACCCAGTACTTC
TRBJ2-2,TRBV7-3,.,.,CASSFGPQGTGELFF,TGTGCCAGCAGCTTTGGTCCACAGGGAACCGGGGAGCTGTTTTTT
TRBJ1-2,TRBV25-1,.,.,CASSGTIYGYTF,TGTGCCAGTTCCGGGACCATCTATGGCTACACCTTC
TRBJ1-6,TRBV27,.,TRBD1,CASSAYRGGNSPLHF,TGTGCCAGCAGTGCGTACAGGGGCGGTAATTCACCCCTCCACTTT
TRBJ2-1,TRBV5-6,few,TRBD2,CASTKREWYNEQFF,TGTGCCAGCACTAAGCGGGAGTGGTACAATGAGCAGTTCTTC
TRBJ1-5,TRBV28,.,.,CASSLGQYNQPQHF,TGTGCCAGCAGTTTAGGACAGTACAATCAGCCCCAGCATTTT
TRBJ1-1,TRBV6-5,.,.,CASSYGGQSTEAFF,TGTGCCAGCAGTTACGGGGGGCAGAGCACTGAAGCTTTCTTT
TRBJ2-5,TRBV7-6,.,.,CASSLGGAPQETQYF,TGTGCCAGCAGCCTAGGAGGGGCCCCCCAAGAGACCCAGTACTTC
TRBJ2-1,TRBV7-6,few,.,CASTEGLGNEQFF,TGTGCCAGCACGGAAGGACTTGGCAATGAGCAGTTCTTC
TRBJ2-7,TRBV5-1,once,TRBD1,CASSIRTGPSGEQYF,TGCGCCAGCAGCATACGGACAGGGCCGTCGGGCGAGCAGTACTTC
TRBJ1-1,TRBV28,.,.,CASRPNGGIEAFF,TGTGCCAGCAGACCCAACGGGGGGATTGAAGCTTTCTTT
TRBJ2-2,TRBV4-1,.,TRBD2,CASSQDRGLAGPRTGELFF,TGCGCCAGCAGCCAAGATCGGGGACTAGCGGGGCCTCGCACCGGGGAGCTGTTTTTT
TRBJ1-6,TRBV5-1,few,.,CASSLDAGYSPLHF,TGCGCCAGCAGCTTGGACGCGGGTTATTCACCCCTCCACTTT
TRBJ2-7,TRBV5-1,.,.,CASLIAPGGQTYEQYF,TGCGCCAGCTTGATTGCCCCGGGCGGACAAACCTACGAGCAGTACTTC
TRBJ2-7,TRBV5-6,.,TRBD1,CASSFDRDHEQYF,TGTGCCAGCAGCTTCGACAGGGACCACGAGCAGTACTTC
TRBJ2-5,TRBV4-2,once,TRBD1,CASNSGGAREETQYF,TGTGCCAGCAATTCAGGGGGCGCCCGGGAAGAGACCCAGTACTTC
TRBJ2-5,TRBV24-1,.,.,CATSDPGKETQYF,TGTGCCACCAGTGATCCGGGGAAAGAGACCCAGTACTTC
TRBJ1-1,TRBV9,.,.,CASSRGGRSDEAFF,TGTGCCAGCAGCAGGGGAGGAAGGTCCGACGAAGCTTTCTTT
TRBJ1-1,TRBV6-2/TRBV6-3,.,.,CASSYSPGQPRAAFF,TGTGCCAGCAGTTACTCACCAGGGCAACCACGGGCAGCTTTCTTT
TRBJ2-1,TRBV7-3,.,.,CASSDRTGQWNEQFF,TGTGCCAGCAGCGACAGAACGGGGCAATGGAATGAGCAGTTCTTC
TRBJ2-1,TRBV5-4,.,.,CASSLMGPNNEQFF,TGTGCCAGCAGCTTGATGGGGCCCAACAATGAGCAGTTCTTC
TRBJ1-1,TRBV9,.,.,CASSPGPGNMNTEAFF,TGTGCCAGCAGCCCAGGCCCAGGGAACATGAACACTGAAGCTTTCTTT
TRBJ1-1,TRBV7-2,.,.,CASSLGGAGLNTEAFF,TGTGCCAGCAGCTTGGGAGGCGCAGGACTGAACACTGAAGCTTTCTTT
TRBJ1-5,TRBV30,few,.,CAWSLGGGQPQHF,TGTGCCTGGAGTTTAGGGGGGGGTCAGCCCCAGCATTTT
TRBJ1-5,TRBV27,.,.,CASSLFPGLNQPQHF,TGTGCCAGCAGTTTATTTCCCGGGCTCAATCAGCCCCAGCATTTT
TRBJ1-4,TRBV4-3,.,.,CASSQDGLINEKLFF,TGCGCCAGCAGCCAAGACGGACTGATTAATGAAAAACTGTTTTTT